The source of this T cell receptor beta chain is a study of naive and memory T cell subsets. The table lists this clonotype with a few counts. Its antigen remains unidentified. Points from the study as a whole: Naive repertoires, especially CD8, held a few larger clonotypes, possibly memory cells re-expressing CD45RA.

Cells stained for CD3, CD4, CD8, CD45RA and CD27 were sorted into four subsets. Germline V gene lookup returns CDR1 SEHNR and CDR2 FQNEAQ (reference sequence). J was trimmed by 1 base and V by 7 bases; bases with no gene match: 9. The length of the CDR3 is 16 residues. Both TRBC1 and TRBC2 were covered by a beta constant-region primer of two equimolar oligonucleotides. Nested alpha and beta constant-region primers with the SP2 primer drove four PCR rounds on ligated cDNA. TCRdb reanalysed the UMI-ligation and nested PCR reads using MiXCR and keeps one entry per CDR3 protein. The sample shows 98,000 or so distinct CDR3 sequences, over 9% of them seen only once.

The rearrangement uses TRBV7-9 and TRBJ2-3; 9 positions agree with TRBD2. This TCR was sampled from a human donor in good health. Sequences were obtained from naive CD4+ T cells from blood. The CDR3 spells CASTRYRTSGTDTQYF. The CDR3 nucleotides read TGTGCCAGCACCCGATATCGGACTAGCGGCACAGATACGCAGTATTTT.